The clone carrying this TCR beta chain was counted at least ten times. Its antigen is undetermined. The entry originates in a study of identical twins. The study, taken as a whole, reports: Zero-insertion analyses could be partly confounded by invariant MAIT and iNKT cells. Out-of-frame alpha sequences that twins shared showed excess low generation probability.

Template switching introduced a universal primer site, and the cDNA bore unique molecular identifiers. TCRdb reanalysed the 5' RACE reads using MiXCR and keeps one entry per CDR3 protein. The table shows some 200,000 distinct CDR3 sequences, with around 8% occurring only once. V was clipped by 4 bases and J by 2 bases, with 14 bases between them. Looked up from germline, CDR1 is SGHAT and CDR2 is FQNNGV. The CDR3 is 15 amino acids. In addition, the sample was reused for a study of yellow fever vaccine responses in identical twins.

The chain links TRBV11-2 to TRBJ1-1; tentative D call: TRBD1 (6 bases). This clonotype originated in a woman younger than 35 in good health. Source material: memory (CD45RO+) T cells sorted from blood. CDR3 loop: CASSSNQGINTEAFF. In nucleotides, the CDR3 is TGTGCCAGCAGCTCCAATCAGGGGATCAACACTGAAGCTTTCTTT. The variable domain in full, with the rest retrieved from reference TRBV11-2 and TRBJ1-1, is EAGVAQSPRYKIIEKRQSVAFWCNPISGHATLYWYQQILGQGPKLLIQFQNNGVVDDSQLPKDRFSAERLKGVDSTLKIQPAKLEDSAVYLCASSSNQGINTEAFFGQGTRLTVV.